This TCR beta chain was found in a study of OX40 agonist ivuxolimab in advanced cancers. General notes on the study: The costimulatory receptor OX40 (CD134) was targeted by ivuxolimab, a fully human IgG2 agonistic monoclonal antibody. Patients were allowed to have had prior anti-PD-1, anti-PD-L1 or anti-CTLA-4 therapy, and around 40% of the dose-escalation patients had previously received checkpoint inhibitors. The monotherapy dose-escalation portion (N of about 47 patients) of the phase I ivuxolimab trial is reported in the paper. Partial responses occurred in three dose-escalation patients: two with cutaneous melanoma and one with hepatocellular carcinoma. Intravenous ivuxolimab was administered to patients every 2 weeks at six dose levels: 0.01, 0.1, 0.3, 1.5, 3 and 10 mg/kg. The purpose of peripheral TCRbeta sequencing was to test whether ivuxolimab changed TCR sequence diversity and led to clonal T-cell expansion. In the dose-escalation cohort, roughly 80% of patients were male, and the mean age was around 60 years, with a range of about 23 to 85. Of the roughly 54 dose-escalation patients, hepatocellular carcinoma was present in about 20, melanoma in approximately 15, renal cell carcinoma in 9 and head and neck cancer in 9. The study at large found these results: At doses of 0.1 to 3.0 mg/kg, clonal expansion of both CD4+ and CD8+ blood T cells was observed from baseline to week 6. In the 0.1-3.0 mg/kg groups, partial responders had among the lowest normalized peripheral clonal expansion, particularly in CD8+ T cells. After ivuxolimab, CD8+ T cells had more expanded clones than CD4+ T cells on average. The antigen specificity of the peripheral T cells that underwent clonal expansion was not determined. Low levels of normalized T-cell clonal expansion were also seen in some patients who did not respond.

Genomic DNA was isolated from the sorted cells so that the TCRbeta CDR3 region could be sequenced. TCRbeta CDR3 regions were sequenced using the immunoSEQ Assay. Held by TCRdb, this immuneACCESS table contains in-frame sequences only and omits some clones. Under half of the omission traces to an unresolved V gene where checked; the cause of the rest is unknown. The sample table lists tens of thousands of clones, roughly four fifths of them with a count of one. The ten largest clones capture over 0.4% of the sample. The trial excluded patients who had a history of autoimmune disease or were on systemic immunosuppression. Peripheral blood for TCR sequencing was collected from all dose cohorts at baseline, on cycle 4 day 1, and on cycle 7 day 1. Samples came from an open-label, multicenter, first-in-human phase I dose-escalation trial of ivuxolimab. Adults with locally advanced or metastatic head and neck squamous cell, hepatocellular, melanoma or renal cell carcinoma were enrolled in the trial. Before TCR sequencing, CD4+ and CD8+ T cells were separately sorted from peripheral blood.

Measured from the cysteine to the phenylalanine, the CDR3 is 15 residues long. CDR3 DNA is the only sequence kept; it has 45 bases, read in frame from the first base. In the germline V gene, CDR1 corresponds to MNHEY and CDR2 to SVGAGI. A distance of 11 bases separates the germline ends of V and J, which lose 0 bases and 8 bases respectively. On this clone: What this receptor recognizes is not known. No base qualities exist here, and no much larger clone lies one base off it.

The sequencing here drew on CD4+ or CD8+ T cells sorted from blood, taken in a trial of the OX40 agonist ivuxolimab. The chain couples TRBV6-5 to TRBJ1-6, with no confident D gene call. The clonotype originates from an adult with an advanced solid tumor such as melanoma, head and neck, liver or kidney cancer. The CDR3 amino acid sequence is: CASSYSRGFDSPLHF. The nucleotide sequence is TGTGCCAGCAGTTACTCGAGAGGGTTCGATTCACCCCTCCACTTT.